The clone carrying this T cell receptor (beta chain) was observed at least ten times. MiXCR was run by TCRdb on the PCR reads, yielding one entry per CDR3 protein. The repertoire holds around 22,000 distinct CDR3 sequences, with more than 30% as singletons. The data derive from a study of tumor-infiltrating lymphocytes in oesophageal squamous cell carcinoma. CDR3 size: 14 residues. The germline V gene encodes CDR1 MNHNS and CDR2 SASEGT. V lost 7 bases, J lost 5 bases, and 8 bases stayed unmatched. This TCR was sampled from a male donor with esophageal squamous cell carcinoma. The sequencing input was esophageal tumor tissue. The chain joins TRBV6-1 to TRBJ1-1, with 9 bases matching TRBD1. The CDR3 nucleotides read TGTGCCAGCACTGGGACAGGGCGGACGACTGAAGCTTTCTTT. Translated: CASTGTGRTTEAFF.